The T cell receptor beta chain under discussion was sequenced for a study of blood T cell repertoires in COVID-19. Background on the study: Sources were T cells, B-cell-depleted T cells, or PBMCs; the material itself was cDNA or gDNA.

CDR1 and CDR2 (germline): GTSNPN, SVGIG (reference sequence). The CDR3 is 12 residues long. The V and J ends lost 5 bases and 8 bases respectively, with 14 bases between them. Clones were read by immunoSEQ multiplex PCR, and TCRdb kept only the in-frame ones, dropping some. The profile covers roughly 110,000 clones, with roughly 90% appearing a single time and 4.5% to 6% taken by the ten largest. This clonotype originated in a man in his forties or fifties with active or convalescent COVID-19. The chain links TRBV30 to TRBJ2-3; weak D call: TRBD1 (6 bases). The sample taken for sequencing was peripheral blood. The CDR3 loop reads CAWGQGFPTQYF. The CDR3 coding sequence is TGTGCCTGGGGGCAGGGGTTTCCTACGCAGTATTTT.